A selection of T cell receptor beta chains follows, all from one sample in a study of early stage breast cancer tumors. The data were produced by immunoSEQ multiplex PCR, yet TCRdb's version contains in-frame clones alone and is incomplete. In the table there are thousands of clones, 65% to 80% of which are singletons. Specimen: breast tumor tissue. Receptors were obtained from a person aged 35-55 years with breast cancer. The CDR3 runs from the conserved cysteine through the conserved F or W. The D gene is left open where the match is weak. Clone sizes are given selectively: once, few, many, or a class where the clone is expanded.

j_gene | d_gene | abundance | v_gene | CDR3nt | CDR3aa
TRBJ2-2 | - | - | TRBV29-1 | TGCAGCGTCGGGAGAAACACCGGGGAGCTGTTTTTT | CSVGRNTGELFF
TRBJ2-1 | TRBD2 | few | TRBV19 | TGTGCCAGTAGTAAAAGGACTAGCGGGAGTTCTGAGCAGTTCTTC | CASSKRTSGSSEQFF
TRBJ2-5 | - | - | TRBV9 | TGTGCCAGCAGCGCGGGACCCCAAGAGACCCAGTACTTC | CASSAGPQETQYF
TRBJ2-2 | - | - | TRBV7-2 | TGTGCCAGCAGCCTCGGGAACACCGGGGAGCTGTTTTTT | CASSLGNTGELFF
TRBJ2-7 | TRBD2 | - | TRBV5-1 | TGCGCCAGCAGTCTAGGGACTAGCGGGAAATGGGACGAGCAGTACTTC | CASSLGTSGKWDEQYF
TRBJ2-3 | TRBD2 | - | TRBV13 | TGTGCCAGCAGCCCCCCGCAGCGGGAGGAGGATACGCAGTATTTT | CASSPPQREEDTQYF
TRBJ2-6 | - | - | TRBV5-8 | TGTGCCAGCAGCTTGTATCGGGGAAGGGCCAACGTCCTGACTTTC | CASSLYRGRANVLTF
TRBJ2-3 | TRBD1 | - | TRBV5-1 | TGCGCCAGCAGCTCGGGACAGGGCACAGATACGCAGTATTTT | CASSSGQGTDTQYF
TRBJ1-3 | - | - | TRBV13 | TGTGCCAGCAGCTTAGGAACCCCCGCTGGAAACACCATATATTTT | CASSLGTPAGNTIYF
TRBJ2-7 | TRBD1 | - | TRBV7-2 | TGTGCCAGCAGCCTAGGACAGGGGCAGAACCCCTACGAGCAGTACTTC | CASSLGQGQNPYEQYF
TRBJ1-1 | - | - | TRBV18 | TGTGCCAGCTCACCCAGGGAGGCTGAAGCTTTCTTT | CASSPREAEAFF
TRBJ1-2 | - | - | TRBV6-4 | TGTGCCAGCAGTGGAGGACCGGTCTATGGCTACACCTTC | CASSGGPVYGYTF
TRBJ2-7 | - | - | TRBV6-5 | - | CASSSSTGTSSEQYF
TRBJ2-7 | - | - | TRBV7-9 | TGTGCCAGCAGCAACGTCCGGACCTCCTACGAGCAGTACTTC | CASSNVRTSYEQYF
TRBJ2-3 | TRBD1 | - | TRBV6-1 | TGTGCCACTGGACAGGGCACAGATACGCAGTATTTT | CATGQGTDTQYF
TRBJ1-1 | - | - | TRBV7-3 | TGTGCCAGCAGTCGGGGCCCCAACACTGAAGCTTTCTTT | CASSRGPNTEAFF
TRBJ2-7 | - | - | TRBV19 | TGTGCCAGTAGTAATGACGTTGGGGCCTACGAGCAGTACTTC | CASSNDVGAYEQYF
TRBJ1-5 | - | - | TRBV2 | TGTGCCAGCAGTACTCTCAGACAGGTGGGTCAGCCCCAGCATTTT | CASSTLRQVGQPQHF